Listed below are T cell receptor beta chains from one sample, sequenced in a study of T cells in Graves' hyperthyroidism and ophthalmopathy. TCRdb analysed the multiplex PCR reads with MiXCR anew, one entry per CDR3 protein. The sample has about 360,000 distinct CDR3 sequences; over 10% are singletons. Material for sequencing was blood. The receptors were sampled from a woman aged 18-30 years with Graves' hyperthyroidism. Both conserved end residues are trimmed from each CDR3.

v_gene,CDR3aa
TRBV3-1,ASSYKGAGNTIY
TRBV3-1,ASSRTPNQPQH
TRBV28,ASSSRGEQY
TRBV18,ASSPGGQVGYEQY
TRBV20-1,SAKGWIAGGENEQF
TRBV5-1,ASSGEGAREEKLF
TRBV9,ASSPQTTGAF
TRBV13,ASSLDGQGYNEQF
TRBV6-1,ASSRPGGTEAF
TRBV5-8,ASSKSDGSSYNEQF
TRBV11-1,ASSSGPQGHEQY
TRBV10-3,AISELGLLSRGNEQF
TRBV13,ASSLAGEVDEQF
TRBV6-1,ASSSVAGNTEAF
TRBV27,ASSLFMMGETQY
TRBV20-1,SASLTSGGDEQY
TRBV12-3/TRBV12-4,ASNRPGLAGVGDTQY
TRBV19,ASISGQGRGNEQF
TRBV20-1,SASENSGANVLT
TRBV14,ASSLWEGSGYNEQF
TRBV28,ASRGGVNEKLF
TRBV4-2,ASSQGWTGADGETQY
TRBV6-5,ASSYSPSNNSPLH
TRBV29-1,SVSGAQNLVSTDTQY
TRBV29-1,SVTFNSNQPQH
TRBV6-5,ASSYSSAGANTGELF
TRBV5-1,ANSSTLAGGSNEQF
TRBV4-3,ASSQDWGGGGRGEQY
TRBV20-1,SANRQGASLGQPRH
TRBV28,ATGGGDWEQY
TRBV4-3,ASSQAGALKGYT
TRBV20-1,SARDQETQY
TRBV6-2/TRBV6-3,ASSPRDGYTEAF
TRBV11-3,ASSPQTGLWDTQY
TRBV20-1,SARDSLSNQPQH
TRBV2,ASRTASGNTIY
TRBV5-4,ASSLVSIQEPYEQY
TRBV4-1,ASHGTSAYEQY
TRBV6-6,ASSYGGQNYEQY
TRBV29-1,SAGTGRNYEQY
TRBV27,ASSSGQGALYEQY
TRBV5-6,ASSPMTSGRADTQY
TRBV6-1,ASNQVLGSEETQY
TRBV5-6,ASSLPGGYTIY
TRBV2,ASSQTGSTEAF
TRBV28,ASSLTQGNEQY
TRBV18,ASSPGAISEKLF
TRBV29-1,NVDNGDSYEQY
TRBV6-2/TRBV6-3,ASRSARDTMFTEAF
TRBV20-1,SAQSPDRVTEAF
TRBV30,AWSAWDVGETQY
TRBV7-2,ASSLVVVRDTRGSLH
TRBV30,AWTASNPYNSPLH
TRBV3-1,ASSQGGLAGLEQY
TRBV11-2,ASSPREGTQY
TRBV6-1,ASSADRGSTGELF
TRBV4-3,ASSQEWGTGAFYNEQF
TRBV7-2,ASSQSTENYGYT
TRBV20-1,SATGLAGPRTDTQY
TRBV18,ASSVAGPDEQF